The clone carrying this T cell receptor beta chain was recorded many times. Its target is unknown. The V end was cut by 5 bases, the J end by 4 bases, with 6 bases between. The CDR3 runs 12 residues. The germline V gene encodes CDR1 KGHDR and CDR2 SFDVKD. The entry originates in a study of Graves' ophthalmopathy and Graves' hyperthyroidism. The diagnostic workup employed clinical symptoms, serum thyroxine, TRAb, thyroid ultrasound and orbital computed tomography. Amplifying from RNA transcripts, the study obtained TCR beta CDR3 regions. The library came from an HTBI-primed first-round RT-PCR and a second-round multiplex PCR. From the multiplex PCR reads, TCRdb called clonotypes with MiXCR, one entry per CDR3 protein. The sample yields roughly 350,000 distinct CDR3 sequences, 17% seen once. Whole-study findings and limits: Ophthalmopathy progression predictions by the model showed around 72% specificity and approximately 67% sensitivity. Detection in blood was also observed for most expanded thyroid clonotypes above 0.001 frequency.

The chain recombines TRBV24-1 with TRBJ2-3; D remains ambiguous. The sample taken for sequencing was peripheral blood. The sequence derives from an adult woman with stable Graves' hyperthyroidism. The CDR3 sequence is CATSGTADTQYF. The CDR3 nucleotides read TGTGCCACCAGTGGAACAGCAGATACGCAGTATTTT.